These 27 T cell receptor beta chains were all obtained from the same sample, sequenced in a study of long-term antiretroviral therapy in people with HIV. They ran version v3.0 of the immunoSEQ assay at survey level. Sequencing was performed with immunoSEQ multiplex PCR; in TCRdb, only in-frame clones are kept and a portion is missing. The data hold 25,000 to 35,000 clones, with roughly 83% observed a single time. This material consisted of unsorted PBMCs, taken 2.7 to 2.8 years after starting antiretroviral therapy. These receptors originate from a man aged 30 to 39 with HIV.

The chain couples TRBV27 to TRBJ2-7; tentatively, D is TRBD1 (5 bases). V lost 1 base and J 3 bases, leaving 10 bases between the germline ends. This CDR3 has 14 amino acids. Germline assignment: CDR1 MNHEY and CDR2 SMNVEV (reference sequence). The CDR3 is CASSLFLDSYEQYF. The CDR3, as DNA: TGTGCCAGCAGTTTATTCCTTGACAGCTACGAGCAGTACTTC.

This sequence joins TRBV7-2 and TRBJ2-1; 8 nucleotides line up with TRBD1. The CDR3 length is 16 residues. Germline assignment: CDR1 SGHTA and CDR2 FQGNSA. J gave up 2 bases and V 1 base, and 4 bases lay outside the gene matches. The CDR3 nucleotides are TGTGCCAGCAGCTTAGAGGGGACAGGCACCTACAATGAGCAGTTCTTC. It codes for CASSLEGTGTYNEQFF.

This clone showed up just once. The J gene is TRBJ2-3, the V gene TRBV9; 11 bases align to TRBD2. CDR3 length equals 18 residues. Per the germline V gene, CDR1 is SGDLS and CDR2 is YYNGEE. V was clipped by 3 bases and J by 5 bases; unmatched bases: 14. The CDR3 bases are TGTGCCAGCAGCGGCCCTAGCGGGGGGCTATCGTTGGTAGATACGCAGTATTTT. Translated, it gives CASSGPSGGLSLVDTQYF.

This rearrangement joins TRBV12-5 to TRBJ1-1; possible D gene TRBD1, 5 bases. Trimming took 2 bases from V and 0 from J, leaving 7 bases between them. The CDR3 has 14 amino acids. Germline-derived CDR1 and CDR2 are LGHNT and FRNRAP. CDR3 amino acids: CASGLSGLNTEAFF. The CDR3 DNA reads TGTGCTAGTGGTTTGTCAGGGTTGAACACTGAAGCTTTCTTT.

V usage is TRBV12-5 and J usage is TRBJ2-1; D is possibly TRBD1 (5 bases). Deletions cut 3 bases from V and 2 bases from J, with 14 bases between. Germline V gene lookup returns CDR1 LGHNT and CDR2 FRNRAP. This CDR3 region has 16 residues. In nucleotides, the CDR3 is TGTGCTAGTGGTTTTGGCTTTACAGGAGCCTACAATGAGCAGTTCTTC. Protein product: CASGFGFTGAYNEQFF.

The genes are TRBV7-9 and TRBJ2-5; the D gene is possibly TRBD2 (7 bases). The CDR3 runs to 14 residues. Trimming cost V 6 bases and J 4 bases, with 15 bases left between them. Germline CDR1 reads SEHNR; CDR2 reads FQNEAQ (reference sequence). The CDR3 sequence is CASSHPGGPETQYF. The DNA for the CDR3 is TGTGCCAGCAGTCACCCCGGGGGGCCAGAGACCCAGTACTTC. Based on the CDR3 plus reference TRBV7-9 and TRBJ2-5, the full variable domain is DTGVSQNPRHKITKRGQNVTFRCDPISEHNRLYWYRQTLGQGPEFLTYFQNEAQLEKSRLLSDRFSAERPKGSFSTLEIQRTEQGDSAMYLCASSHPGGPETQYFGPGTRLLVL.

The chain recombines TRBV16 with TRBJ1-5, with D perhaps matching TRBD1 (6 bases). V was pared by 4 bases and J by 11 bases, with 12 bases between. The CDR3 length is 12 residues. Germline V gene data show CDR1 as KGHSY and CDR2 as FQNENV. The chain's CDR3 is CASSPYDRSQHF. The CDR3 nucleotides are TGTGCCAGCAGCCCTTACGACAGGTCCCAGCATTTT.

This chain joins TRBV6-5 and TRBJ2-7; D is perhaps TRBD1 (6 bases). The CDR3 is made up of 15 amino acids. The germline gives CDR1 MNHEY, CDR2 SVGAGI. The germline V and J ends were trimmed by 3 bases and 0 bases, with 12 bases remaining between them. CDR3 in DNA: TGTGCCAGCAGTTATGACCAGACAGGCTCCTACGAGCAGTACTTC. As protein: CASSYDQTGSYEQYF.

The chain recombines TRBV19 with TRBJ2-2, with D possibly matching TRBD1 (6 bases). This CDR3 contains 15 residues. Trimming took 1 base from V and 0 from J, leaving 6 bases between them. Germline V CDR1 and CDR2: LNHDA, SQIVND (reference sequence). CDR3: CASSIGTANTGELFF. For the CDR3, the DNA is TGTGCCAGTAGTATAGGGACAGCGAACACCGGGGAGCTGTTTTTT. The full variable domain, in which reference TRBV19 and TRBJ2-2 provide the parts outside the CDR3, is DGGITQSPKYLFRKEGQNVTLSCEQNLNHDAMYWYRQDPGQGLRLIYYSQIVNDFQKGDIAEGYSVSREKKESFPLTVTSAQKNPTAFYLCASSIGTANTGELFFGEGSRLTVL.

The chain uses TRBV5-1 and TRBJ1-1, with D tentatively TRBD1 (6 bases). Germline CDR1 reads SGHRS; CDR2 reads YFSETQ. This CDR3 region has 16 residues. The germline V and J ends were trimmed by 4 bases and 1 base, with 17 bases remaining between them. DNA of the CDR3: TGCGCCAGCAGCCCGGACGGGACAACCTGGAACACTGAAGCTTTCTTT. It specifies CASSPDGTTWNTEAFF.

This rearrangement joins TRBV9 to TRBJ1-1; D is unclear. V was pared by 4 bases and J by 5 bases, with 12 bases between. The CDR3 has 13 amino acids. The germline gives CDR1 SGDLS, CDR2 YYNGEE. The CDR3 region is CASSTHGDTEAFF. CDR3 coding DNA: TGTGCCAGCAGCACCCACGGGGATACTGAAGCTTTCTTT.

The V call is TRBV4-3, the J call TRBJ2-2; a possible D gene is TRBD2 (7 bases). The CDR3 is 18 residues long. Germline V lookup: CDR1 LGHNA, CDR2 YSLEER. V was trimmed by 4 bases and J by 0 bases, leaving 18 bases between them. CDR3 nucleotides: TGCGCCAGCAGCCGAGAAGGGGGGGGGAGATCGAACACCGGGGAGCTGTTTTTT. This encodes CASSREGGGRSNTGELFF.

The rearrangement links TRBV5-5 to TRBJ1-1; D may be TRBD1 (5 bases). Trimming removed 2 bases at V and 4 bases at J, with 9 bases between. Germline V gene sequence: CDR1 SGHKS, CDR2 YYEKEE (reference sequence). CDR3 length: 13 residues. CDR3 in DNA: TGTGCCAGCAGCTTTGGGGCAGGCACTGAAGCTTTCTTT. Protein sequence: CASSFGAGTEAFF.

The rearrangement links TRBV7-2 to TRBJ2-7, with D possibly being TRBD2 (8 bases). Germline-derived CDR1 and CDR2 are SGHTA and FQGNSA. CDR3 size: 16 residues. Trimming removed 2 bases from V and 3 bases from J, with 17 bases in between. The DNA of the CDR3 is TGTGCCAGCAGCTTACGGGACAGCGGGAGCTTCTACGAGCAGTACTTC. This sequence encodes CASSLRDSGSFYEQYF.

The chain carries TRBV7-2 and TRBJ2-7; 10 bases fit TRBD2. The CDR3 covers 14 residues. From germline, CDR1 is SGHTA and CDR2 FQGNSA. J lost 3 bases, V lost 5 bases, and 4 bases had no gene match. CDR3 DNA: TGTGCCAGCAGCCCCTGGACTAGCGGCTACGAGCAGTACTTC. Residues: CASSPWTSGYEQYF.

The chain has TRBV5-6 and TRBJ2-2; unclear D gene. V lost 0 bases, J lost 0 bases, and 9 bases lay in between. Germline V lookup: CDR1 SGHDT, CDR2 YYEEEE. This CDR3 has 16 amino acids. As DNA, the CDR3 is TGTGCCAGCAGCTTGGGCAGCACACCGAACACCGGGGAGCTGTTTTTT. Residues: CASSLGSTPNTGELFF.

This clone was found once. This chain connects TRBV12-1 to TRBJ2-7; whether TRBD2, the table's D call, matches the DNA was not checked. TRBV12-1 is labeled a pseudogene. This CDR3 region has 13 residues. CDR3 DNA: TGTGCCAGCAGCCCGGGGTCCTTCTACGAGCAGTACTTC. It yields the protein CASSPGSFYEQYF.

The V gene is TRBV9, the J gene TRBJ2-1; 7 bases align to TRBD2. The V segment lost 3 bases and the J segment 7 bases; nucleotides outside the gene matches: 13. CDR1 and CDR2 (germline): SGDLS, YYNGEE. The CDR3 is made up of 16 amino acids. The CDR3 nucleotides read TGTGCCAGCAGCGGATGGGCGGGAGAAGAGATGAATGAGCAGTTCTTC. This encodes CASSGWAGEEMNEQFF.

The chain couples TRBV5-6 to TRBJ1-1; D is uncertain. The CDR3 extends over 12 amino acids. V lost 2 bases and J 2 bases, leaving 4 bases between the germline ends. In germline, CDR1 is SGHDT, CDR2 YYEEEE. The DNA of the CDR3 is TGTGCCAGCAGCTTTGTTAACACTGAAGCTTTCTTT. This codes for CASSFVNTEAFF.

The chain recombines TRBV5-6 with TRBJ1-5; 8 positions match TRBD1. Germline V CDR1 and CDR2: SGHDT, YYEEEE. CDR3 length: 15 amino acids. The junction had 3 bases not matched to a gene; V was cut back by 1 base and J by 3 bases. The CDR3, as DNA: TGTGCCAGCAGCTTGACAGGGGGTTACAATCAGCCCCAGCATTTT. The encoded protein is CASSLTGGYNQPQHF.

This chain joins TRBV27 and TRBJ2-2, with D maybe TRBD1 (6 bases). CDR3 size: 14 residues. Trimming left V 3 bases short and J 2 bases short, with 7 bases between. The V gene's germline CDR1 is MNHEY and CDR2 SMNVEV (reference sequence). The CDR3 protein is CASSFRGNTGELFF. The CDR3 nucleotides are TGTGCCAGCAGTTTCAGGGGAAACACCGGGGAGCTGTTTTTT.

This rearrangement joins TRBV2 to TRBJ1-1; D is unclear. Deletions cut 3 bases from V and 11 bases from J, with 19 bases between. Germline assignment: CDR1 SNHLY and CDR2 FYNNEI. CDR3 length equals 14 residues. The CDR3 sequence is CASSEEGGTWRAFF. CDR3 bases: TGTGCCAGCAGTGAGGAAGGCGGAACGTGGCGGGCTTTCTTT.

V gene TRBV9 combines with J gene TRBJ2-1; D tentatively fits TRBD1 or TRBD2 (5 bases each). CDR1 and CDR2 (germline): SGDLS, YYNGEE. The CDR3 totals 18 residues. V was pared by 3 bases and J by 0 bases, with 19 bases between. The CDR3 DNA reads as TGTGCCAGCAGCGCCGTGTCCGGGACCCCTGGCTCCTACAATGAGCAGTTCTTC. It specifies CASSAVSGTPGSYNEQFF. Based on the CDR3 plus reference TRBV9 and TRBJ2-1, the full variable domain is DSGVTQTPKHLITATGQRVTLRCSPRSGDLSVYWYQQSLDQGLQFLIQYYNGEERAKGNILERFSAQQFPDLHSELNLSSLELGDSALYFCASSAVSGTPGSYNEQFFGPGTRLTVL.

The chain is built from TRBV30 and TRBJ2-2; 7 bases are shared with TRBD1. Germline lookup yields CDR1 GTSNPN and CDR2 SVGIG (reference sequence). Losses at the gene ends were 3 bases for V and 4 bases for J; bases not matched to a gene: 14. The CDR3 is made up of 17 amino acids. The CDR3 is CAWRRQGPQSSTGELFF. CDR3 nucleotide sequence: TGTGCCTGGAGACGACAGGGCCCCCAATCCTCCACCGGGGAGCTGTTTTTT.

The chain combines TRBV9 with TRBJ2-3, with D unclear. Trimming stripped 0 bases from V and 6 bases from J, with 8 bases between. This CDR3 is built from 13 residues. CDR1 SGDLS and CDR2 YYNGEE come from the germline V gene. CDR3 sequence reads: CASSVVPTDTQYF. The CDR3 DNA follows: TGTGCCAGCAGCGTAGTCCCCACGGATACGCAGTATTTT.

The genes are TRBV18 and TRBJ2-5; D unclear. Per the germline V gene, CDR1 is KGHSH and CDR2 is LQKENI. The CDR3 extends over 13 amino acids. V dropped 6 bases and J dropped 2 bases, with 10 bases sitting between them. CDR3 amino acids: CASSSGIQETQYF. CDR3 DNA sequence: TGTGCCAGCTCCTCTGGAATACAAGAGACCCAGTACTTC.

The chain couples TRBV11-2 to TRBJ2-3, with a weak D call TRBD1 (6 bases). The germline V gene encodes CDR1 SGHAT and CDR2 FQNNGV. The ends were cut back, 2 bases at V and 2 bases at J, with 8 bases in the middle. The CDR3 has 14 residues. Here the CDR3 reads CASSLQGFTDTQYF. The CDR3 DNA is TGTGCCAGCAGCTTACAGGGGTTCACAGATACGCAGTATTTT.